What follows are 27 T cell receptor beta chains derived from one specimen sequenced in a study of blood T cell repertoires in COVID-19. Profiling relied on immunoSEQ multiplex PCR, and the TCRdb table lists in-frame clones only, not all of them. The table includes around 64,000 clones, approximately 91% detected once. The sample taken for sequencing was peripheral blood. The receptors stem from a human donor in a cohort sampled during active COVID-19.

Only one count was recorded for this clone. This chain joins TRBV2 and TRBJ1-1; 10 bases agree with TRBD1. The trim removed 4 bases at V and 0 bases at J, leaving 5 bases unmatched. The CDR3 length is 16 residues. Germline-derived CDR1 and CDR2 are SNHLY and FYNNEI. The CDR3 coding sequence is TGTGCCAGCAGTGTGGGACAGGGGAACATGAACACTGAAGCTTTCTTT. Translated: CASSVGQGNMNTEAFF.

The chain links TRBV29-1 to TRBJ2-1; perhaps TRBD2 as D (6 bases). Trimming left V 6 bases short and J 3 bases short, with 12 bases between. CDR3 size: 13 residues. Germline V gene lookup returns CDR1 SQVTM and CDR2 ANQGSEA. CDR3 residues: CSVDGLIYNEQFF. The CDR3 DNA follows: TGCAGCGTCGATGGACTAATCTACAATGAGCAGTTCTTC.

This sequence joins TRBV14 and TRBJ2-7; unclear D gene. The germline CDR1 and CDR2 sequences are SGHDN and FVKESK. Trimming left V 4 bases short and J 6 bases short, with 7 bases between. This CDR3 region has 11 residues. This chain's CDR3 is CASSRASEQYF. Written as DNA, the CDR3 is TGTGCCAGCAGCCGCGCTAGCGAGCAGTACTTC.

The chain uses TRBV7-3 and TRBJ2-6, with 8 positions matching TRBD2. Germline V gives CDR1 SGHTA, CDR2 FQGTGA. V gave up 5 bases and J gave up 0 bases; unmatched junction bases: 12. This CDR3 comprises 19 residues. As DNA, the CDR3 is TGTGCCAGCAGCCCCCCGGGGGGGAGAGGGAGCTCTGGGGCCAACGTCCTGACTTTC. It translates to CASSPPGGRGSSGANVLTF.

The J gene is TRBJ2-5, the V gene TRBV28, with D possibly matching TRBD2 (5 bases). The germline gives CDR1 MDHEN, CDR2 SYDVKM. Trimming shortened V by 4 bases and J by 5 bases, and 11 bases separated the two germline ends. CDR3 length: 13 amino acids. The CDR3 nucleotides are TGTGCCAGCAGTTCGGGGAGCCCGGAGACCCAGTACTTC. Protein: CASSSGSPETQYF.

The CDR3 is CASSLGLGLAGNEQFF. The CDR3 nucleotides are TGTGCCAGCAGCTTAGGTCTCGGACTAGCGGGCAATGAGCAGTTCTTC. The V gene is TRBV7-3, the J gene TRBJ2-1; TRBD2 matches 11 bases. Germline CDR1 and CDR2: SGHTA and FQGTGA. Trimming at V came to 2 bases and at J to 6 bases, leaving 6 bases not matched to a gene. This CDR3 region has 16 residues. Variable domain in full (rest from reference TRBV7-3 and TRBJ2-1): GAGVSQTPSNKVTEKGKYVELRCDPISGHTALYWYRQSLGQGPEFLIYFQGTGAADDSGLPNDRFFAVRPEGSVSTLKIQRTERGDSAVYLCASSLGLGLAGNEQFFGPGTRLTVL.

The chain joins TRBV28 to TRBJ2-2; 8 positions match TRBD1. Looked up from germline, CDR1 is MDHEN and CDR2 is SYDVKM. The CDR3 runs to 13 residues. J gave up 11 bases and V 3 bases, and 5 bases lay outside the gene matches. CDR3 nucleotides: TGTGCCAGCAGTTTGCCCGGGACAGGCGAGCTGTTTTTT. Translated, it gives CASSLPGTGELFF.

The V gene is TRBV4-3, the J gene TRBJ1-5; TRBD1 aligns across 9 bases. CDR1 and CDR2 from the germline V gene are LGHNA and YSLEER. CDR3 length: 16 amino acids. V dropped 1 base and J dropped 6; count of bases not matched to a gene: 7. As DNA, the CDR3 is TGCGCCAGCAGCCAAGGGGGACAGGGTAAGGGTCAGCCCCAGCATTTT. It is translated as CASSQGGQGKGQPQHF.

In its sample, this clone was seen once. V usage is TRBV10-3 and J usage is TRBJ2-1; 11 bases are shared with TRBD2. Germline V CDR1 and CDR2: ENHRY, SYGVKD. The CDR3 is made up of 16 amino acids. V lost 6 bases and J lost 3; bases outside the gene matches: 7. The CDR3 reads CAISQTSGMNYNEQFF. In DNA, the CDR3 is TGTGCCATCAGCCAGACTAGCGGGATGAACTACAATGAGCAGTTCTTC.

The chain is built from TRBV10-3 and TRBJ2-1; 10 nucleotides match TRBD2. V trimming: 2 bases; J trimming: 3 bases; junction bases outside the gene matches: 4. CDR1 and CDR2 from the germline V gene are ENHRY and SYGVKD. The CDR3 is made up of 16 amino acids. The CDR3 DNA reads TGTGCCATCAGTGAGGAACTAGCGGGGATCTACAATGAGCAGTTCTTC. It codes for CAISEELAGIYNEQFF.

The V call is TRBV27, the J call TRBJ2-2, with 7 bases aligning to TRBD2. After removal of 6 bases from V and 8 bases from J, the junction contained 6 bases not matched to a gene. CDR1 MNHEY and CDR2 SMNVEV come from the germline V gene (reference sequence). CDR3 length: 13 residues. CDR3 sequence reads: CASRWGGIGELFF. The CDR3 DNA reads as TGTGCCAGCAGGTGGGGGGGAATAGGGGAGCTGTTTTTT.

The rearrangement links TRBV4-2 to TRBJ2-4; D gene unclear. Germline-derived CDR1 and CDR2 are LGHNA and YNFKEQ. This CDR3 comprises 14 residues. The germline V and J ends were trimmed by 5 bases and 9 bases, with 17 bases remaining between them. The CDR3 DNA sequence: TGTGCCAGCAGCGACGCGCCAGGAAACTTCATTCAGTACTTC. Its translation: CASSDAPGNFIQYF.

Of note for this clone: Other DNA sequences in this sample translate to the same CDR3. The rearrangement links TRBV7-9 to TRBJ2-7; maybe TRBD2 (6 bases). Germline CDR1 is SEHNR and CDR2 is FQNEAQ (reference sequence). Trimming removed 1 base at V and 6 bases at J, with 7 bases between. The CDR3 is made up of 12 amino acids. The DNA for the CDR3 is TGTGCCAGCAGCTTAGGGCGGGGCGAGCAGTACTTC. Translated: CASSLGRGEQYF.

J is TRBJ2-7 and V is TRBV9, with 9 positions matching TRBD2. The V and J ends lost 2 bases and 3 bases, in that order; junction bases with no gene match: 9. Germline values: CDR1 SGDLS, CDR2 YYNGEE. This CDR3 contains 16 residues. The CDR3 nucleotides read TGTGCCAGCAGCGTGGGGACTAGCCGGGAACTCTACGAGCAGTACTTC. Encoded protein: CASSVGTSRELYEQYF.

This clone appeared once. The rearrangement joins TRBV14 to TRBJ2-3; 9 bases are a match to TRBD1. Trimming at V came to 6 bases and at J to 3 bases, leaving 7 bases not matched to a gene. The length of the CDR3 is 15 residues. CDR1 and CDR2 from the germline V gene are SGHDN and FVKESK. In DNA, the CDR3 is TGTGCCAGCAGGCCCGGGACAGGGAAGACAGATACGCAGTATTTT. This sequence encodes CASRPGTGKTDTQYF.

The chain has TRBV10-3 and TRBJ2-1; 11 bases are shared with TRBD1. The V gene end was trimmed by 1 base and the J gene end by 6 bases; junction bases not matched to a gene: 11. Germline V CDR1 and CDR2: ENHRY, SYGVKD. The CDR3 spans 18 residues. The CDR3 bases are TGTGCCATCAGTGAGTGGCCACCGGGACAGGGGGTTTTCAATGAGCAGTTCTTC. It codes for CAISEWPPGQGVFNEQFF.

The chain couples TRBV25-1 to TRBJ2-7; D possibly corresponds to TRBD1 (6 bases). V was trimmed by 6 bases and J by 2 bases, leaving 14 bases between them. CDR3 length equals 14 residues. Germline assignment: CDR1 MGHDK and CDR2 SYGVNS. CDR3 protein: CASRGDGDTYEQYF. As DNA, the CDR3 is TGTGCCAGCAGGGGGGACGGGGACACCTACGAGCAGTACTTC.

This chain joins TRBV14 and TRBJ2-1; possibly TRBD1 for D (6 bases). Germline lookup yields CDR1 SGHDN and CDR2 FVKESK. The V end was cut by 5 bases, the J end by 0 bases, with 11 bases between. The CDR3 consists of 15 residues. Here the CDR3 DNA reads TGTGCCAGCAGCTTCAGACAGGACTCCTACAATGAGCAGTTCTTC. Translating gives CASSFRQDSYNEQFF.

The chain joins TRBV9 to TRBJ2-1; 8 nucleotides agree with TRBD2. The CDR3 is made up of 16 amino acids. Germline V gene sequence: CDR1 SGDLS, CDR2 YYNGEE. V shed 0 bases, J shed 5 bases, and the junction held 7 bases outside the gene matches. DNA for the CDR3: TGTGCCAGCAGCGTAGCTCCCAGCGGGAGTCACAATGAGCAGTTCTTC. This sequence encodes CASSVAPSGSHNEQFF.

The rearrangement joins TRBV2 to TRBJ2-3; 9 bases line up with TRBD2. The CDR3 contains 12 residues. With 9 bases clipped from V and 5 bases from J, the junction kept 3 bases outside the gene matches. Germline V gives CDR1 SNHLY, CDR2 FYNNEI. The CDR3 loop is CASRTSEDTQYF. The CDR3 region has the DNA TGTGCCAGTAGGACTAGCGAAGATACGCAGTATTTT.

The V and J genes are TRBV27 and TRBJ2-7; 7 bases are a match to TRBD1. The CDR3 is 14 amino acids. Germline assignment: CDR1 MNHEY and CDR2 SMNVEV (reference sequence). J was trimmed by 7 bases and V by 4 bases; bases with no gene match: 10. The CDR3 DNA reads TGTGCCAGCAGTTCTCCCGGGACAGACCCTGAGCAGTACTTC. This codes for CASSSPGTDPEQYF.

This clone has a handful of counts. The chain couples TRBV19 to TRBJ1-5, with TRBD1 matching 7 bases. The germline gives CDR1 LNHDA, CDR2 SQIVND (reference sequence). The CDR3 has 12 amino acids. V lost 7 bases to trimming and J lost 8 bases; unmatched junction nucleotides: 5. CDR3 in DNA: TGTGCCAGTATGCCGACAGGGAAGCCCCAGCATTTT. Amino acid sequence: CASMPTGKPQHF.

The V call is TRBV19, the J call TRBJ2-3, with D tentatively TRBD1 (5 bases). Germline CDR1 is LNHDA and CDR2 is SQIVND (reference sequence). The V and J ends lost 5 bases and 4 bases respectively, with 10 bases between them. The CDR3 is made up of 13 amino acids. CDR3 nucleotides: TGTGCCAGTAGTTTTAGGGGCTCAGATACGCAGTATTTT. Translating gives CASSFRGSDTQYF.

The chain is built from TRBV5-5 and TRBJ1-5, with a possible D match to TRBD1 (5 bases). This CDR3 spans 14 amino acids. Trimming removed 0 bases at V and 6 bases at J, with 10 bases between. Germline V lookup: CDR1 SGHKS, CDR2 YYEKEE (reference sequence). The CDR3 protein is CASSLDGAAQPQHF. The CDR3 region has the DNA TGTGCCAGCAGCTTGGATGGGGCGGCTCAGCCCCAGCATTTT.

V is TRBV28 and J is TRBJ1-2, with D possibly TRBD1 on 5 matching bases. The ends were cut back, 2 bases at V and 4 bases at J, with 14 bases in the middle. CDR3 length: 15 amino acids. CDR1 and CDR2 (germline): MDHEN, SYDVKM. The CDR3 DNA reads as TGTGCCAGCAGTTTAGACCGACAGCCGCGCTATGGCTACACCTTC. Translated: CASSLDRQPRYGYTF.

This rearrangement joins TRBV7-9 to TRBJ1-3; tentatively, D is TRBD1 (6 bases). V was trimmed by 2 bases and J by 2 bases, leaving 10 bases between them. From germline, CDR1 is SEHNR and CDR2 FQNEAQ (reference sequence). The CDR3 is made up of 15 amino acids. The CDR3 sequence is CASSLQGRTGNTIYF. In DNA form, the CDR3 reads TGTGCCAGCAGCTTACAGGGGCGGACTGGAAACACCATATATTTT.

The genes are TRBV6-5 and TRBJ2-1, with D possibly being TRBD1 (5 bases). The germline V gene has CDR1 MNHEY and CDR2 SVGAGI. The CDR3 consists of 15 residues. V lost 7 bases and J 5 bases, leaving 18 bases between the germline ends. The CDR3 sequence: CASNPGFRANNEQFF. CDR3 in DNA: TGTGCCAGCAACCCAGGGTTCCGGGCAAACAATGAGCAGTTCTTC.